This TCR beta chain was sequenced for a study of cytomegalovirus exposure and HLA in healthy donors. Background on the study: The same platform as the roughly 630 first-cohort repertoires was used for the 120 validation repertoires, a later analysis reported.

On this clone: The antigen remains undetermined.

Study-wide findings and caveats: In vitro checks showed that a few CMV-associated chains really do target CMV antigens. Listed as cytomegalovirus-associated were over 150 TCR beta chains.

The validation cohort, a group of 100 to 150 subjects, included the donors and was separate from the approximately 650-subject first cohort. Sequencing used immunoSEQ multiplex PCR; TCRdb keeps in-frame clones, though not all of them. The sample has fewer than 120,000 clones; over 75% are singletons. With 3 bases removed from V and 4 bases from J, the gap between germline ends came to 14 bases. Germline V lookup: CDR1 MNHEY, CDR2 SVGAGI. The CDR3 has 15 amino acids. This receptor was obtained from a woman aged 30 to 39 in good health and CMV-seropositive. The chain has TRBV6-5 and TRBJ2-3; TRBD2 might be the D (7 bases). The sample comprised PBMCs. The CDR3 DNA reads TGTGCCAGCAGTTATTTCGGGGGGCAGGCAGATACGCAGTATTTT. Its protein is CASSYFGGQADTQYF.